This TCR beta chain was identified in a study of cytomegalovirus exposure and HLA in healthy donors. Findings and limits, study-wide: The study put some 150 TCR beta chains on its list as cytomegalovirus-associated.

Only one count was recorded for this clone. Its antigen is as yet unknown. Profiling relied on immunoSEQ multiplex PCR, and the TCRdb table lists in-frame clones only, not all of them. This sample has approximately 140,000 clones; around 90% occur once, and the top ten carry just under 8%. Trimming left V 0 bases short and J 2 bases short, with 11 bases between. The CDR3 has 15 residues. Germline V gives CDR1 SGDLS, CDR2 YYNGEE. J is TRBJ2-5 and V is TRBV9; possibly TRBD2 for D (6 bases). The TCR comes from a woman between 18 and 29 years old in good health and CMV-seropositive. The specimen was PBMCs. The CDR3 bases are TGTGCCAGCAGCGTAGGAGGTCGGGGGCAAGAGACCCAGTACTTC. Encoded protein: CASSVGGRGQETQYF.